This T cell receptor beta chain was sequenced in a study of post-analysis software for immune sequencing data. Trimming removed 8 bases at V and 5 bases at J, with 21 bases between. This CDR3 contains 15 residues. Germline V gene data show CDR1 as MNHEY and CDR2 as SVGAGI. TCR beta libraries were prepared from cDNA with unique molecular identifiers. In TCRdb, the PCR reads were re-called with MiXCR into one record per CDR3 protein. The data hold under 200,000 distinct CDR3 sequences, with 30% to 45% observed a single time. The chain uses TRBV6-5 and TRBJ1-1; D might be TRBD1 (5 bases). The material sequenced was blood, taken after autologous hematopoietic stem cell transplantation. The receptor was derived from a girl under 18 with multiple sclerosis. CDR3 DNA: TGTGCCAGCGGGCGGGACCGTCTCTTCCCTACTGAAGCTTTCTTT. As protein: CASGRDRLFPTEAFF.